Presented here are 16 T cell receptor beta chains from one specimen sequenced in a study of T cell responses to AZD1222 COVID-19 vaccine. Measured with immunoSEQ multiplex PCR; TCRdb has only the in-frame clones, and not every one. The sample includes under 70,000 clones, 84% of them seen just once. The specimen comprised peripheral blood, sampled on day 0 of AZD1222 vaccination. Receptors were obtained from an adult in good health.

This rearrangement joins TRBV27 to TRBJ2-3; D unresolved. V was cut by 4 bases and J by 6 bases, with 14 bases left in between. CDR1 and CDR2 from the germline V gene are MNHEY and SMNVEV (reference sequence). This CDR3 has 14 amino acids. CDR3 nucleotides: TGTGCCAGCAGTTCCTACCGGGCCAGCGATACGCAGTATTTT. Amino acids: CASSSYRASDTQYF.

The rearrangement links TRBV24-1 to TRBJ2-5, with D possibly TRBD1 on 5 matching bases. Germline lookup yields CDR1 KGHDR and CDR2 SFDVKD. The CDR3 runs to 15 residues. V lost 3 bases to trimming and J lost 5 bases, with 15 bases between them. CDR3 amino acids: CATSDPRGWMETQYF. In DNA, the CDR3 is TGTGCCACCAGTGATCCAAGGGGCTGGATGGAGACCCAGTACTTC.

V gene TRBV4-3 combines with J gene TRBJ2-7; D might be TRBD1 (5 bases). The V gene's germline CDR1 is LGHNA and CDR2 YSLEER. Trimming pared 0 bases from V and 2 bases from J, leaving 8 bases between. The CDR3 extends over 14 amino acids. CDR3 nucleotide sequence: TGCGCCAGCAGCCAAGATAGGGGCCCCTACGAGCAGTACTTC. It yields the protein CASSQDRGPYEQYF.

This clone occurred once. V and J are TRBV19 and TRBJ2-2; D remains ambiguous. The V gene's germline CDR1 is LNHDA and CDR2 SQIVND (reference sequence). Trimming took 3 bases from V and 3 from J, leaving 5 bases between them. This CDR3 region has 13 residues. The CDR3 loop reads CASSMRYTGELFF. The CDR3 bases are TGTGCCAGTAGTATGCGATACACCGGGGAGCTGTTTTTT.

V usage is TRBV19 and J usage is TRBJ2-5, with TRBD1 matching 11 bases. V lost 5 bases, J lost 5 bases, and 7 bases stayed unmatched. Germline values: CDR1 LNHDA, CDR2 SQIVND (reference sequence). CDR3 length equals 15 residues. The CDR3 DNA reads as TGTGCCAGTAGTGGGGGGACAGGGGGAGATGAGACCCAGTACTTC. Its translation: CASSGGTGGDETQYF.

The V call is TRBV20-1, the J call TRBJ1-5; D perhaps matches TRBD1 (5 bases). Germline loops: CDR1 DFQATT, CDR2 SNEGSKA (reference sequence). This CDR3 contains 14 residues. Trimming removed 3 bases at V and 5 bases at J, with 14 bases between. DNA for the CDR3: TGCAGTGCTAGTTTTGGGGCCAGCTATCAGCCCCAGCATTTT. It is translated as CSASFGASYQPQHF.

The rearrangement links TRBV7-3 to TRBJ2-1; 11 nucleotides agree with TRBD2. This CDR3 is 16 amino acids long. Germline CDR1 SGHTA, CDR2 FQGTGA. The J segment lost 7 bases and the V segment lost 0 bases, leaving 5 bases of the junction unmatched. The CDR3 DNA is TGTGCCAGCAGCTTAACAGGGACTAGCGGAGGTAATGAGCAGTTCTTC. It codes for CASSLTGTSGGNEQFF.

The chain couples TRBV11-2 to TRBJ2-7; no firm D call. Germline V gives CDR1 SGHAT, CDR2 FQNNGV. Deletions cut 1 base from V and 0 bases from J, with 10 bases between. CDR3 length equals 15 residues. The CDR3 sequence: CASSLAGRRSYEQYF. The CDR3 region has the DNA TGTGCCAGCAGCTTAGCTGGGCGACGCTCCTACGAGCAGTACTTC.

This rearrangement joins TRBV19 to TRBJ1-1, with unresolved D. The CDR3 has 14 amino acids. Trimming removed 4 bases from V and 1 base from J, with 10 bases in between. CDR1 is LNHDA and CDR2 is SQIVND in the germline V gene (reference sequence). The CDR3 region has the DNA TGTGCCAGTAGTAAGGCGGGAAGGAACACTGAAGCTTTCTTT. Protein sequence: CASSKAGRNTEAFF.

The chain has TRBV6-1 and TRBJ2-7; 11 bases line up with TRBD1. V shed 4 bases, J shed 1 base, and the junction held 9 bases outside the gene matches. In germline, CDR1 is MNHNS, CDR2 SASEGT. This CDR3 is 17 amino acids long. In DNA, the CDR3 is TGTGCCAGCAGTGTCGAACCCGGGACAGGGGGTTCCTACGAGCAGTACTTC. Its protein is CASSVEPGTGGSYEQYF.

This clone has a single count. The CDR3: CASSSIPDRGLRVAEAFF. The CDR3, as DNA: TGTGCCAGCAGCTCTATACCCGACAGGGGCCTCCGGGTAGCTGAAGCTTTCTTT. The V and J genes are TRBV3-1 (or the pseudogene TRBV3-2) and TRBJ1-1, with 8 bases matching TRBD1. CDR3 length equals 18 residues. V gave up 5 bases and J gave up 6 bases; unmatched junction bases: 20. Germline V gene lookup returns CDR1 LGHDT and CDR2 YNNKEL (reference sequence).

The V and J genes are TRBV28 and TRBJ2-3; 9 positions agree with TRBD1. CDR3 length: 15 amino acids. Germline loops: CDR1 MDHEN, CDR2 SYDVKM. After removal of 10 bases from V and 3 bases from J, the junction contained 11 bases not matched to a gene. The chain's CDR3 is CAIQGARVRTDTQYF. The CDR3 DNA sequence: TGTGCCATACAGGGGGCGCGGGTGAGGACAGATACGCAGTATTTT.

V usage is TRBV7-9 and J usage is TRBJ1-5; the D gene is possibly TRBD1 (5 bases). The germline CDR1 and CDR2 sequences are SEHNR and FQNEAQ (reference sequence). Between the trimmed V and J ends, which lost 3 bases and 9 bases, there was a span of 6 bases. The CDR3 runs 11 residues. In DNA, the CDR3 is TGTGCCAGCAGCTTTGGGGGGCCCCAGCATTTT. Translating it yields CASSFGGPQHF.

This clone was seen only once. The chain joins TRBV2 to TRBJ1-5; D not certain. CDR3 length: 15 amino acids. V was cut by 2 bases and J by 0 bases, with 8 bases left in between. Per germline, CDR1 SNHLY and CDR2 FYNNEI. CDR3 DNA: TGTGCCAGCAGTGAAAGGGTTAATAGCAATCAGCCCCAGCATTTT. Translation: CASSERVNSNQPQHF.

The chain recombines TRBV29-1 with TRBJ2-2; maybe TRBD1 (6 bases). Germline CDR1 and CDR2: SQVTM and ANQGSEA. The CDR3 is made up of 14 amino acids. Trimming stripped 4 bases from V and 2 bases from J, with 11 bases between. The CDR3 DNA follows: TGCAGCGTTGCCATGGGGGCTAACACCGGGGAGCTGTTTTTT. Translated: CSVAMGANTGELFF.

In DNA, the CDR3 is TGTGCCAGCAGCTACCGGTCCTACAATGAGCAGTTCTTC. This gives the protein CASSYRSYNEQFF. The chain employs TRBV12-3 or TRBV12-4 and TRBJ2-1; D is unresolved. The CDR3 extends over 13 amino acids. The ends were cut back, 6 bases at V and 1 base at J, with 7 bases in the middle.